Shown below are 29 T cell receptor beta chains from a single sample sequenced in a study of molecular identifiers for immune sequencing clone quantification. TCRdb re-called the PCR reads through MiXCR, storing one row per CDR3 protein. The table shows about half a million distinct CDR3 sequences, with 20% to 25% occurring only once. Sequencing input: naive CD8+ T cells from blood, with Jurkat cell RNA spiked in. This sample's subset: FACS-sorted CD8+CD4-CCR7+CD45RA+ naive T cells. All receptors come from a human donor in good health. Some libraries in this study had Jurkat cell RNA spiked in.

In the case of this clonotype: Since a much larger clone is just one base distant, this may be a read error. The CDR3 loop reads CASSRPNRVRDEQYF. CDR3 bases: TGCGCCAGCAGCCGACCAAACAGGGTTCGTGACGAGCAGTACTTC. V is TRBV4-1 and J is TRBJ2-7; the D gene is possibly TRBD1 (6 bases). CDR3 length: 15 residues. The germline CDR1 and CDR2 sequences are MGHRA and YSYEKL. Trimming shortened V by 4 bases and J by 5 bases, and 18 bases separated the two germline ends.

The rearrangement joins TRBV6-2 or TRBV6-3 to TRBJ2-1, with a tentative D call TRBD1 (6 bases). The CDR3 is 16 amino acids. The germline gives CDR1 MNHEY, CDR2 SVGEGT. V was trimmed by 6 bases and J by 0 bases, leaving 15 bases between them. This CDR3 is CASRLIRQDSYNEQFF. Written as DNA, the CDR3 is TGTGCCAGCAGGCTGATTCGACAGGACTCCTACAATGAGCAGTTCTTC.

V is TRBV29-1 and J is TRBJ2-1, with 11 bases matching TRBD2. CDR1 and CDR2 from the germline V gene are SQVTM and ANQGSEA. The CDR3 extends over 15 amino acids. The ends lost 1 base at V and 6 bases at J; junction bases unmatched: 5. The CDR3 is CSVEVSTSGANEQFF. The CDR3 DNA follows: TGCAGCGTTGAAGTTTCGACTAGCGGGGCCAATGAGCAGTTCTTC.

This clonotype was recorded many times. V is TRBV5-6 and J is TRBJ1-5, with D perhaps TRBD1 (5 bases). V gave up 0 bases and J gave up 4 bases, with 11 bases separating them. This CDR3 is 15 amino acids long. Germline assignment: CDR1 SGHDT and CDR2 YYEEEE. CDR3 nucleotide sequence: TGTGCCAGCAGCTTGGGGGGGGGACGGAATCAGCCCCAGCATTTT. This codes for CASSLGGGRNQPQHF.

This clonotype has at least ten counts. The chain links TRBV7-9 to TRBJ1-6, with TRBD1 matching over 9 bases. Unmatched junction bases numbered 7, after V lost 4 bases and J lost 9 bases. This CDR3 region has 15 residues. Germline loops: CDR1 SEHNR, CDR2 FQNEAQ (reference sequence). CDR3 coding DNA: TGTGCCAGCAGCTCGGACAGGGGAAGTGGTTCACCCCTCCACTTT. Translated: CASSSDRGSGSPLHF.

This clonotype was seen more than once but under ten times. CDR3 bases: TGTGCCAGCAGCTTCCCCTTATTTCCGGCTAGCGGGCAGAACTCCTACGAGCAGTACTTC. It encodes CASSFPLFPASGQNSYEQYF. J is TRBJ2-7 and V is TRBV7-2, with 8 bases identical to TRBD2. CDR1 is SGHTA, CDR2 FQGNSA, per germline. The CDR3 has 20 residues. Unmatched junction bases numbered 19, after V lost 3 bases and J lost 0 bases.

Of note for this clonotype: The CDR3 end shows no conserved phenylalanine or tryptophan, and so a read error is likely. The rearrangement joins TRBV7-2 to TRBJ2-7; D is undetermined. The CDR3 consists of 14 residues. Trimming removed 2 bases at V and 4 bases at J, with 12 bases between. Germline CDR1 and CDR2: SGHTA and FQGNSA. The CDR3 DNA reads as TGTGCCAGCAGCTTATTAGAGGCGAGGTACGAGCAGTACTCC. Its protein product is CASSLLEARYEQYS.

This clonotype was picked up a small number of times. This rearrangement joins TRBV6-5 to TRBJ2-1, with TRBD1 matching over 8 bases. Trimming removed 2 bases from V and 8 bases from J; junction bases left unmatched: 11. Per germline, CDR1 MNHEY and CDR2 SVGAGI. This CDR3 is built from 16 residues. The CDR3 bases are TGTGCCAGCAGTTACCCCGGGACAGGCCAACTCGATGAGCAGTTCTTC. This sequence encodes CASSYPGTGQLDEQFF.

In this sample, this clonotype turned up many times. The CDR3 nucleotides read TGTGCCAGCAGTCTCACAGGGGGCCCCTACAATGAGCAGTTCTTC. This sequence encodes CASSLTGGPYNEQFF. The chain is built from TRBV27 and TRBJ2-1; 9 positions agree with TRBD1. The germline CDR1 and CDR2 sequences are MNHEY and SMNVEV (reference sequence). V lost 5 bases, J lost 2 bases, and 4 bases stayed unmatched. The CDR3 is 15 residues long.

Of note for this clonotype: This could be a read error, since a much larger clone is one nucleotide away. The chain has TRBV27 and TRBJ1-5; D ambiguous. Trimming cost V 5 bases and J 2 bases, with 19 bases left between them. In germline, CDR1 is MNHEY, CDR2 SMNVEV (reference sequence). This CDR3 has 17 residues. In nucleotides, the CDR3 is TGTGCCAGCAGTCCCGGAGCAGTCATCTATGGCAATCAGCCCCAGCATTTT. Translating gives CASSPGAVIYGNQPQHF.

This clonotype was picked up many times. The V gene is TRBV9, the J gene TRBJ2-6; perhaps TRBD1 as D (5 bases). Germline CDR1 and CDR2: SGDLS and YYNGEE. This CDR3 is built from 16 residues. The V gene lost 3 bases and the J gene lost 0 bases, with 10 bases spanning the gap. The CDR3 loop reads CASSAQQVSGANVLTF. CDR3 coding DNA: TGTGCCAGCAGCGCTCAACAGGTCTCTGGGGCCAACGTCCTGACTTTC.

The chain employs TRBV4-3 and TRBJ2-7; 10 positions match TRBD2. The trim removed 2 bases at V and 5 bases at J, leaving 12 bases unmatched. The CDR3 covers 17 residues. The germline gives CDR1 LGHNA, CDR2 YSLEER. The CDR3 bases are TGCGCCAGCAGCCAATCCGCTAGCGGGAGAGGTGGGGACGAGCAGTACTTC. This translates into CASSQSASGRGGDEQYF.

The V call is TRBV5-5, the J call TRBJ2-5, with D possibly being TRBD2 (6 bases). CDR1 and CDR2 (germline): SGHKS, YYEKEE (reference sequence). V lost 3 bases and J 5 bases, leaving 17 bases between the germline ends. CDR3 length: 15 residues. As DNA, the CDR3 is TGTGCCAGCAGCTCTCTGGACTACTTGGGGGAGACCCAGTACTTC. Encoded protein: CASSSLDYLGETQYF.

This clonotype has only a few counts. Here the CDR3 omits its conserved ending phenylalanine or tryptophan, so a read error is the likely source. The rearrangement links TRBV3-1 to TRBJ1-2, with D maybe TRBD1 (6 bases). Trimming shortened V by 4 bases and J by 8 bases, and 20 bases separated the two germline ends. Germline-derived CDR1 and CDR2 are LGHDT and YNNKEL (reference sequence). There are 15 residues in the CDR3. The CDR3 coding sequence is TGTGCCAGCAGCCTAACAGGGAATCCACCGACCGGCTACACCTCC. This translates into CASSLTGNPPTGYTS.

The sample holds many counts of this clonotype. The chain couples TRBV29-1 to TRBJ2-2; D is undetermined. Germline V gene lookup returns CDR1 SQVTM and CDR2 ANQGSEA. This CDR3 comprises 11 residues. Trimming pared 6 bases from V and 6 bases from J, leaving 8 bases between. Written as DNA, the CDR3 is TGCAGCGTGAGCCAGTCCGGGGAGCTGTTTTTT. Its protein is CSVSQSGELFF.

CDR3 loop: CASSSSRDGHLRTDTQYF. In DNA, the CDR3 is TGTGCCAGCAGTTCCTCGAGGGACGGACACCTCCGCACAGATACGCAGTATTTT. The gene calls are TRBV12-3 or TRBV12-4 and TRBJ2-3; TRBD1 or TRBD2 may be the D gene (5 bases each). V lost 4 bases, J lost 1 base, and 21 bases lay in between. The CDR3 has 18 residues.

This clonotype has at least ten counts. The chain joins TRBV7-2 to TRBJ1-1, with 9 nucleotides matching TRBD1. CDR1 SGHTA and CDR2 FQGNSA come from the germline V gene. The CDR3 has 15 amino acids. V lost 2 bases to trimming and J lost 6 bases; unmatched junction nucleotides: 7. This chain's CDR3 is CASSLLTGGFSEAFF. The CDR3 bases are TGTGCCAGCAGCTTATTGACAGGGGGTTTCTCTGAAGCTTTCTTT. Full variable domain (missing parts from reference TRBV7-2 and TRBJ1-1): GAGVSQSPSNKVTEKGKDVELRCDPISGHTALYWYRQSLGQGLEFLIYFQGNSAPDKSGLPSDRFSAERTGGSVSTLTIQRTQQEDSAVYLCASSLLTGGFSEAFFGQGTRLTVV.

J is TRBJ1-6 and V is TRBV9; D is uncertain. From germline, CDR1 is SGDLS and CDR2 YYNGEE. Trimming shortened V by 0 bases and J by 0 bases, and 10 bases separated the two germline ends. The CDR3 loop spans 17 amino acids. The chain's CDR3 is CASSVARESSYNSPLHF. The CDR3 bases are TGTGCCAGCAGCGTAGCTCGGGAGAGCTCCTATAATTCACCCCTCCACTTT.

The CDR3 DNA reads TGTGCCTGGACCCTGTACGGGGGGGCCGGGATTGGTTTCATGTACACAGATACGCAGTATTTT. It codes for CAWTLYGGAGIGFMYTDTQYF. The chain recombines TRBV30 with TRBJ2-3; 8 bases fit TRBD2. CDR3 length: 21 amino acids. The germline gives CDR1 GTSNPN, CDR2 SVGIG (reference sequence). J gave up 2 bases and V 4 bases, and 26 bases lay outside the gene matches. Filled out from reference TRBV30 and TRBJ2-3, the complete variable domain reads SQTIHQWPATLVQPVGSPLSLECTVEGTSNPNLYWYRQAAGRGLQLLFYSVGIGQISSEVPQNLSASRPQDRQFILSSKKLLLSDSGFYLCAWTLYGGAGIGFMYTDTQYFGPGTRLTVL.

This clonotype occurred many times. The genes are TRBV7-9 and TRBJ2-2; D call uncertain. The CDR3 is 12 residues long. Trimming left V 1 base short and J 9 bases short, with 6 bases between. CDR1 and CDR2 from the germline V gene are SEHNR and FQNEAQ (reference sequence). The CDR3 is CASSLEVRELFF. In nucleotides, the CDR3 is TGTGCCAGCAGCTTAGAGGTCCGGGAGCTGTTTTTT.

This clonotype has a handful of counts. Given the absence of the conserved phenylalanine or tryptophan at the CDR3 end, a read error is likely. The chain recombines TRBV16 with TRBJ1-6; D is uncertain. V shed 7 bases and J shed 6 bases, with 10 bases lying between them. This CDR3 has 13 residues. From germline, CDR1 is KGHSY and CDR2 FQNENV. The CDR3 DNA follows: TGTGCCAGCACCGACGACCCTAATTCACCCCTCCACCTT. Amino acids: CASTDDPNSPLHL.

This clonotype was recorded a few times. V and J are TRBV12-3 or TRBV12-4 and TRBJ1-4, with unresolved D. Trimming removed 2 bases from V and 4 bases from J, with 11 bases in between. The CDR3 loop spans 15 amino acids. This chain's CDR3 is CASSLSEESNEKLFF. The DNA for the CDR3 is TGTGCCAGCAGTTTATCAGAGGAAAGTAATGAAAAACTGTTTTTT.

This chain connects TRBV20-1 to TRBJ2-3; 7 bases are a match to TRBD1. Losses at the gene ends were 1 base for V and 4 bases for J; bases not matched to a gene: 11. From germline, CDR1 is DFQATT and CDR2 SNEGSKA (reference sequence). The CDR3 is 16 residues long. The CDR3 bases are TGCAGTGCTAGAGGGGGGACAGTGATGGGGGCAGATACGCAGTATTTT. This encodes CSARGGTVMGADTQYF.

The CDR3 reads CASSEGAPISFYNEQFF. For the CDR3, the DNA is TGTGCCAGCAGTGAGGGGGCCCCGATAAGCTTCTACAATGAGCAGTTCTTC. The chain joins TRBV2 to TRBJ2-1; a possible D gene is TRBD1 (6 bases). V lost 3 bases to trimming and J lost 3 bases, with 18 bases between them. CDR1 and CDR2 (germline): SNHLY, FYNNEI. This CDR3 has 17 amino acids.

On this clonotype: It may be a read error: a sequence one base away is much more abundant. The CDR3 sequence is CASSDSHRFEAFF. CDR3 DNA sequence: TGTGCCAGCAGCGATAGTCACAGGTTTGAAGCTTTCTTT. This chain links TRBV9 with TRBJ1-1; a weak D match, TRBD1 (5 bases). Germline CDR1 reads SGDLS; CDR2 reads YYNGEE. V dropped 3 bases and J dropped 7 bases, with 13 bases sitting between them. The length of the CDR3 is 13 residues.

The chain employs TRBV3-1 and TRBJ2-7; D tentatively fits TRBD1 or TRBD2 (5 bases each). V was shortened by 0 bases and J by 3 bases, with 12 bases between the two germline ends. CDR3 length equals 15 residues. Germline V gives CDR1 LGHDT, CDR2 YNNKEL (reference sequence). The CDR3 nucleotides are TGTGCCAGCAGCCAAGATGCCAGGGCGGGCTACGAGCAGTACTTC. Protein product: CASSQDARAGYEQYF.

This clonotype occurred many times. The V gene is TRBV25-1, the J gene TRBJ2-7; D not resolved. Germline V CDR1 and CDR2: MGHDK, SYGVNS. There are 13 residues in the CDR3. Trimming cost V 4 bases and J 3 bases, with 10 bases left between them. The CDR3 DNA reads as TGTGCCAGCAGTGCTGGATTTTACTACGAGCAGTACTTC. Its protein is CASSAGFYYEQYF.

This clonotype was found many times. The V gene is TRBV4-3, the J gene TRBJ1-4; perhaps TRBD1 as D (5 bases). The ends were cut back, 0 bases at V and 2 bases at J, with 10 bases in the middle. CDR3 length: 16 amino acids. Germline CDR1 is LGHNA and CDR2 is YSLEER. CDR3 bases: TGCGCCAGCAGCCAAGAAGGCCGGGGGACTAATGAAAAACTGTTTTTT. Its translation: CASSQEGRGTNEKLFF.

The table lists this clonotype with a few counts. The gene calls are TRBV5-4 and TRBJ2-6, with a weak D call TRBD1 (6 bases). Trimming stripped 3 bases from V and 0 bases from J, with 7 bases between. Germline V CDR1 and CDR2: SGHNT, YYREEE (reference sequence). This CDR3 has 15 residues. The CDR3 region is CASSSGDSGANVLTF. The CDR3 DNA is TGTGCCAGCAGCTCAGGGGACTCTGGGGCCAACGTCCTGACTTTC. The full variable domain, rest sourced from reference TRBV5-4 and TRBJ2-6, is ETGVTQSPTHLIKTRGQQVTLRCSSQSGHNTVSWYQQALGQGPQFIFQYYREEENGRGNFPPRFSGLQFPNYSSELNVNALELDDSALYLCASSSGDSGANVLTFGAGSRLTVL.